This TCR beta chain was profiled in a study of CD8 T cells in ankylosing spondylitis. This CDR3 contains 15 residues. Trimming took 7 bases from V and 5 from J; bases not matched to a gene: 12. Per the germline V gene, CDR1 is DFQATT and CDR2 is SNEGSKA (reference sequence). One entry per CDR3 protein results from TCRdb running MiXCR on the 5' RACE reads. The repertoire consists of around 210,000 distinct CDR3 sequences, with approximately 8% occurring once and the leading ten covering more than 4.5%. On this clonotype: A much larger clonotype is one base distant, so this may be a read error.

The origin of this receptor is a female donor with ankylosing spondylitis or in good health (not recorded which). This chain uses TRBV20-1 with TRBJ2-3, with TRBD2 identical over 10 bases. Material: blood, either unsorted or a sorted T cell fraction (not recorded which). This CDR3 reads CSVWASGSRKDTQYF. CDR3 nucleotide sequence: TGCAGTGTGTGGGCTAGCGGGAGCAGGAAAGATACGCAGTATTTT.